The clone carrying this TCR beta chain has at least ten counts. The target antigen is unknown. This specimen belongs to a study of T cells after yellow fever vaccination. On the study more broadly: With SMART-Seq v4 Ultra Low Input, the fractions containing low cell numbers were prepared.

Each CDR3 protein gets one entry after TCRdb re-called the 5' RACE reads with MiXCR. The table includes 250,000 or so distinct CDR3 sequences, about 3.9% detected once. Study conclusions and caveats: CD4 and CD8 compartments shared a small share of clonotypes. It was a weaker secondary response, yet one that peaked faster, at day 5 versus 15. Post-booster reappearance was seen for most primary-vaccination clones (around 96% CD4, 85% to 90% CD8).

The CDR3 length is 13 residues. V was clipped by 5 bases and J by 8 bases; unmatched bases: 9. Germline CDR1 DFQATT, CDR2 SNEGSKA (reference sequence). The chain carries TRBV20-1 and TRBJ1-2; 9 nucleotides line up with TRBD1. The receptor was derived from a man aged 18-30 years who received the YFV17D yellow fever vaccine. This specimen was PBMCs, taken 15 days after the yellow fever booster vaccination. The CDR3 reads CSASTGTGIGYTF. CDR3 nucleotide sequence: TGCAGTGCTTCTACCGGGACAGGGATCGGCTACACCTTC.